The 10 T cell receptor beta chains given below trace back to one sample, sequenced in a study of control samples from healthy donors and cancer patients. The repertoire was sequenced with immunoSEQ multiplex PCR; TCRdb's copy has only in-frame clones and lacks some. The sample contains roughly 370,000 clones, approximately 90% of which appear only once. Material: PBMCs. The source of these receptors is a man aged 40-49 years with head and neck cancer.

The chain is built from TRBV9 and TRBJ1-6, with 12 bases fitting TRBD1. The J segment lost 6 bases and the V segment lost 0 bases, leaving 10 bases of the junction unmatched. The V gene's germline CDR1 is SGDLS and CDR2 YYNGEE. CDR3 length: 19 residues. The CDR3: CASSVVLGTGGSSNSPLHF. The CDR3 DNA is TGTGCCAGCAGCGTAGTCCTTGGGACAGGGGGCAGTTCTAATTCACCCCTCCACTTT.

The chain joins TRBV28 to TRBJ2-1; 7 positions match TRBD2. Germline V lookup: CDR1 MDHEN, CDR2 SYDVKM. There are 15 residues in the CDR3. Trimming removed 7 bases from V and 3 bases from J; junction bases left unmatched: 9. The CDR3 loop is CASIPSGGYYNEQFF. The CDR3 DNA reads TGTGCCAGCATTCCCTCCGGGGGGTACTACAATGAGCAGTTCTTC. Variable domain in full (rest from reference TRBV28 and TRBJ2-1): DVKVTQSSRYLVKRTGEKVFLECVQDMDHENMFWYRQDPGLGLRLIYFSYDVKMKEKGDIPEGYSVSREKKERFSLILESASTNQTSMYLCASIPSGGYYNEQFFGPGTRLTVL.

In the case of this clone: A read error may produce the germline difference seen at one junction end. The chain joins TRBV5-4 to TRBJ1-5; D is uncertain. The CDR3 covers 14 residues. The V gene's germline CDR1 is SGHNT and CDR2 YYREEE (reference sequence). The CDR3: CASSLDPGNLPQHF. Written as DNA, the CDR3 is TGTGCCAGCAGCTTGGACCCAGGCAATCTGCCCCAGCATTTT.

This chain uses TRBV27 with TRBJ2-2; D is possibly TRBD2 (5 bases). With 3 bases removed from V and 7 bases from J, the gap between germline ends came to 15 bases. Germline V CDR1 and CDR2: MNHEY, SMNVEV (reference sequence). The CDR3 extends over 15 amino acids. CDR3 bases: TGTGCCAGCAGTTTTTATGTGGGAGTGGGCGGGGAGCTGTTTTTT. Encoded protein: CASSFYVGVGGELFF.

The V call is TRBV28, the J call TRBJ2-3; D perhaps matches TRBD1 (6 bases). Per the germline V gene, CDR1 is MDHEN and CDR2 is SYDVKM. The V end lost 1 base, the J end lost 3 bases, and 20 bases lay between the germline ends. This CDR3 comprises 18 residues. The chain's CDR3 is CASSLSSQAGARTDTQYF. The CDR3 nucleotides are TGTGCCAGCAGTTTATCTAGTCAGGCAGGGGCCCGGACAGATACGCAGTATTTT.

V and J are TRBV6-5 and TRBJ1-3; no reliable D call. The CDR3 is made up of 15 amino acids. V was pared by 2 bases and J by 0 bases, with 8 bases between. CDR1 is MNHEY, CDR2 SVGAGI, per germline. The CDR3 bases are TGTGCCAGCAGTTACGACGGGTACTCTGGAAACACCATATATTTT. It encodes CASSYDGYSGNTIYF.

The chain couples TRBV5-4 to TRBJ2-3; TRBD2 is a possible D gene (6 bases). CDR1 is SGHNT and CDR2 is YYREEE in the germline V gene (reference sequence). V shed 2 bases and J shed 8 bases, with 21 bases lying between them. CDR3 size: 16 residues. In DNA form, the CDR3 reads TGTGCCAGCAGCTTTATGGGGACCGCGTCGCGGGGTACGCAGTATTTT. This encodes CASSFMGTASRGTQYF.

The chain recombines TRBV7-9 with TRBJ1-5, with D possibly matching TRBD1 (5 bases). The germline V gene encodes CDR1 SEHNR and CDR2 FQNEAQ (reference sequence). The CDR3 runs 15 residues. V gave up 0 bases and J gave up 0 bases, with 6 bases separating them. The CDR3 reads CASSLAQGSNQPQHF. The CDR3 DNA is TGTGCCAGCAGCTTAGCGCAGGGTAGCAATCAGCCCCAGCATTTT.

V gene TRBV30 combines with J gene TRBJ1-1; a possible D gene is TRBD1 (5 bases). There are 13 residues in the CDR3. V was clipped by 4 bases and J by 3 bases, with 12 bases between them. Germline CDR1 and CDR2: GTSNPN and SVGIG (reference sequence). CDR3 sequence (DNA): TGTGCCTGGACCCGGACACAACACACTGAAGCTTTCTTT. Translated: CAWTRTQHTEAFF.

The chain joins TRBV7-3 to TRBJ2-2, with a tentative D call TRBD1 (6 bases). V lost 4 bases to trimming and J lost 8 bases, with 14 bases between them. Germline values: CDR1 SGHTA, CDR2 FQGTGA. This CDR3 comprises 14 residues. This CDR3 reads CASSSPQGRGELFF. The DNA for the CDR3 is TGTGCCAGCAGCTCCCCCCAGGGGAGAGGGGAGCTGTTTTTT.